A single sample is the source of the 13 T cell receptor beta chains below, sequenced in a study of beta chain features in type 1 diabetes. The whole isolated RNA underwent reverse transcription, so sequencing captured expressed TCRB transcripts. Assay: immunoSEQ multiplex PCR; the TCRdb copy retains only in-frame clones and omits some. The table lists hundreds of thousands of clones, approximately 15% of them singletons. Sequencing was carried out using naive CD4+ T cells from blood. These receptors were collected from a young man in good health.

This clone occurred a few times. The CDR3 bases are TGTGCCAGTAGTTCTAGCGGGAGCTACGAGCAGTACGTC. This gives the protein CASSSSGSYEQYV. The chain joins TRBV19 to TRBJ2-7; 10 bases are shared with TRBD2. Germline-derived CDR1 and CDR2 are LNHDA and SQIVND (reference sequence). The CDR3 has 13 residues. V trimming: 5 bases; J trimming: 3 bases; junction bases outside the gene matches: 1.

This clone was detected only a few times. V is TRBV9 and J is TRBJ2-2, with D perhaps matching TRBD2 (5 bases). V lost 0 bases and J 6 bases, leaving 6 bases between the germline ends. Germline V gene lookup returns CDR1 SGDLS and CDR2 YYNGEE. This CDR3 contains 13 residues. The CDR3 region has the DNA TGTGCCAGCAGCGTAGCTAGCCCCGGGGAGCTGTTTTTT. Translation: CASSVASPGELFF.

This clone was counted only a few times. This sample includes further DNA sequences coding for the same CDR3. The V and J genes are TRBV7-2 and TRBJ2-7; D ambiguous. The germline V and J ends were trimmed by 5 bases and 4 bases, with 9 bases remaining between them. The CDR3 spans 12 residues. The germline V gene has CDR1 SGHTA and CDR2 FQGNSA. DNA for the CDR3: TGTGCCAGCAGCCTAGACATTTACGAGCAGTACTTC. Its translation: CASSLDIYEQYF.

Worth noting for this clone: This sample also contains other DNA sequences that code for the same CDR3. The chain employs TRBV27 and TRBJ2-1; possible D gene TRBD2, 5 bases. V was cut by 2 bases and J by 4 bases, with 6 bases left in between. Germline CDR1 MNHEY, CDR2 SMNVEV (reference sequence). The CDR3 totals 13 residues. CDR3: CASSLEGYNEQFF. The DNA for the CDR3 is TGTGCCAGCAGTTTAGAGGGATACAATGAGCAGTTCTTC.

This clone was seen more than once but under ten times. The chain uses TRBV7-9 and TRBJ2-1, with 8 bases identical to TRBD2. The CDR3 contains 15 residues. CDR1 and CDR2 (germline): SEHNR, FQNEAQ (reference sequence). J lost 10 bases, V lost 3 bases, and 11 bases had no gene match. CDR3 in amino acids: CASSFWGLVQSEQFF. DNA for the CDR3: TGTGCCAGCAGCTTTTGGGGACTAGTCCAATCCGAGCAGTTCTTC. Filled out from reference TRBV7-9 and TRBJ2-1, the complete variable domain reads DTGVSQNPRHKITKRGQNVTFRCDPISEHNRLYWYRQTLGQGPEFLTYFQNEAQLEKSRLLSDRFSAERPKGSFSTLEIQRTEQGDSAMYLCASSFWGLVQSEQFFGPGTRLTVL.

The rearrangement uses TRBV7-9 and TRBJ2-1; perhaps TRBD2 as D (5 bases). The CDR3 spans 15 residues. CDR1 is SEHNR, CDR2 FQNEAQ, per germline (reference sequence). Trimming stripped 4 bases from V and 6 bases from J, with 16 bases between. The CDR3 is CASSSRGIRGNEQFF. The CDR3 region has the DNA TGTGCCAGCAGCTCACGAGGTATTCGGGGCAATGAGCAGTTCTTC.

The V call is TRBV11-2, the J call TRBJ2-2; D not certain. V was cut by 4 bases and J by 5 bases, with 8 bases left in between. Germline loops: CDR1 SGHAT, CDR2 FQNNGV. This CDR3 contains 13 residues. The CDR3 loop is CASSSLSTGELFF. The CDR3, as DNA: TGTGCCAGCAGCTCTCTGTCGACCGGGGAGCTGTTTTTT.

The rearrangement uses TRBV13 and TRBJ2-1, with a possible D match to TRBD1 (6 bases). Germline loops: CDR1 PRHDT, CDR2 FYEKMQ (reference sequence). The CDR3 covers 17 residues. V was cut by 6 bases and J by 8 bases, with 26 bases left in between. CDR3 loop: CASSRGPGHGMVDEQFF. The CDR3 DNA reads TGTGCCAGCAGTCGAGGACCGGGACACGGAATGGTGGATGAGCAGTTCTTC.

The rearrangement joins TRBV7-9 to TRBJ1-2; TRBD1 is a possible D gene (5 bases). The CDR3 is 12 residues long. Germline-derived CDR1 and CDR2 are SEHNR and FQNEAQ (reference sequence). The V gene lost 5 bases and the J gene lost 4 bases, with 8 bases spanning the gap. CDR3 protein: CASSTDSYGYTF. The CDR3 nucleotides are TGTGCCAGCAGCACAGACAGCTATGGCTACACCTTC.

The CDR3 nucleotides are TGTGCCAGCAGCTTAGATAGTCAGACCCAGTACTTC. Its protein product is CASSLDSQTQYF. This chain links TRBV7-2 with TRBJ2-5; D is undetermined. The CDR3 has 12 amino acids. V shed 1 base and J shed 6 bases, with 6 bases lying between them. Per germline, CDR1 SGHTA and CDR2 FQGNSA. The full variable domain, rest sourced from reference TRBV7-2 and TRBJ2-5, is GAGVSQSPSNKVTEKGKDVELRCDPISGHTALYWYRQSLGQGLEFLIYFQGNSAPDKSGLPSDRFSAERTGGSVSTLTIQRTQQEDSAVYLCASSLDSQTQYFGPGTRLLVL.

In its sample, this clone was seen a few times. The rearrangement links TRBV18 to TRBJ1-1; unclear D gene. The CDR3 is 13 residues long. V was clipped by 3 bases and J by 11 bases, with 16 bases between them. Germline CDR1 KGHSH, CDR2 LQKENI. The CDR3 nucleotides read TGTGCCAGCTCACCGCGGCAGGAGGTCCCCGCTTTCTTT. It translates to CASSPRQEVPAFF. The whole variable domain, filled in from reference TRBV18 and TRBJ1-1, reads NAGVMQNPRHLVRRRGQEARLRCSPMKGHSHVYWYRQLPEEGLKFMVYLQKENIIDESGMPKERFSAEFPKEGPSILRIQQVVRGDSAAYFCASSPRQEVPAFFGQGTRLTVV.

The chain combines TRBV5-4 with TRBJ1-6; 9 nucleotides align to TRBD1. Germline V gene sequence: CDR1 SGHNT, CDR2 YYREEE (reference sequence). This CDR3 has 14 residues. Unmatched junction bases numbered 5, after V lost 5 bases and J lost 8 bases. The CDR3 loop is CASRRDREHSPLHF. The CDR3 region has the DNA TGTGCCAGCAGAAGGGACAGGGAGCATTCACCCCTCCACTTT.

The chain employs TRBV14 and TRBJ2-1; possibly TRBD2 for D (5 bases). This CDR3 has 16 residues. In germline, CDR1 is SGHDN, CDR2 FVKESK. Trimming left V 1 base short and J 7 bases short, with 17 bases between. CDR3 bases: TGTGCCAGCAGCCAAGCGGGGAGACTGTTACGAAATGAGCAGTTCTTC. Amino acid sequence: CASSQAGRLLRNEQFF. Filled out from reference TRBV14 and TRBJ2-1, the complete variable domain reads EAGVTQFPSHSVIEKGQTVTLRCDPISGHDNLYWYRRVMGKEIKFLLHFVKESKQDESGMPNNRFLAERTGGTYSTLKVQPAELEDSGVYFCASSQAGRLLRNEQFFGPGTRLTVL.